This is a list of T cell receptor beta chains from one sample in a study of sequential checkpoint blockade in melanoma. Only in-frame clones appear in the TCRdb table, and some are missing; sequencing was by immunoSEQ multiplex PCR. The repertoire consists of roughly 20,000 clones, with around 30% occurring once and the leading ten covering 5.5% to 7.5%. The input for sequencing was tumor tissue (inferred from file names), taken from a patient given nivolumab and ipilimumab in sequence. Source of these receptors: a human donor with melanoma. Both conserved end residues are part of each CDR3. D genes are given only for firm matches. The size of a clone is reported for some rows only, either as once, few or many, or as a class for expanded clones.

clone size	V gene	CDR3 length	D gene	J gene	CDR3 protein	CDR3 DNA
few	TRBV18	15	.	TRBJ1-1	CASSPPAQGNTEAFF	TGTGCCAGCTCACCACCGGCACAGGGGAACACTGAAGCTTTCTTT
.	TRBV5-1	15	TRBD1	TRBJ2-5	CASRNGQGAAETQYF	TGCGCCAGCAGAAACGGACAGGGGGCGGCGGAGACCCAGTACTTC
once	TRBV29-1	14	TRBD2	TRBJ2-7	CSAAGTSGSYEQYF	TGCAGCGCCGCCGGGACTAGCGGGAGTTACGAGCAGTACTTC
few	TRBV11-3	14	.	TRBJ2-7	CASSLIDLVGEQYF	TGTGCCAGCAGCTTGATCGACCTCGTGGGGGAGCAGTACTTC
once	TRBV19	14	TRBD2	TRBJ2-2	CASAGLAYTGELFF	TGTGCCAGCGCCGGACTAGCGTACACCGGGGAGCTGTTTTTT
few	TRBV28	14	.	TRBJ1-5	CASSRQVSNQPQHF	TGTGCCAGCAGTAGACAGGTTAGCAATCAGCCCCAGCATTTT
.	TRBV11-3	16	TRBD1	TRBJ1-4	CASSLGVTGGREKLFF	TGTGCCAGCAGCTTAGGGGTGACAGGGGGACGTGAAAAACTGTTTTTT
.	TRBV4-1	16	TRBD1	TRBJ1-4	CASSLSPGQGREKLFF	TGCGCCAGCAGCCTTTCTCCGGGACAGGGACGCGAAAAACTGTTTTTT
.	TRBV19	15	TRBD1	TRBJ2-5	CASSIGDRRQETQYF	TGTGCCAGTAGTATTGGGGACAGGCGCCAAGAGACCCAGTACTTC
.	TRBV7-2	13	.	TRBJ2-2	CASSLVDTGELFF	TGTGCCAGCTCCCTCGTCGACACCGGGGAGCTGTTTTTT
few	TRBV11-3	15	.	TRBJ1-3	CASSPPGGARNTIYF	TGTGCCAGCAGCCCCCCCGGGGGGGCTAGAAACACCATATATTTT
.	TRBV18	15	TRBD2	TRBJ2-1	CASSYVAGGPNEQFF	TGTGCCAGCTCATACGTAGCGGGAGGGCCCAATGAGCAGTTCTTC
.	TRBV18	16	.	TRBJ1-1	CASSPRLAGGSAEAFF	TGTGCCAGCTCCCCACGGCTGGCCGGGGGCAGCGCTGAAGCTTTCTTT
.	TRBV29-1	13	.	TRBJ2-5	CSVVDQGGETQYF	TGCAGCGTCGTGGACCAGGGCGGAGAGACCCAGTACTTC
.	TRBV28	14	.	TRBJ2-1	CASSPFGELMSMFF	TGTGCCAGCAGTCCCTTCGGGGAACTGATGAGCATGTTCTTC
.	TRBV18	14	.	TRBJ2-2	CASSPRGYTGELFF	TGTGCCAGCTCACCCCGGGGCTACACCGGGGAGCTGTTTTTT
few	TRBV5-1	15	TRBD2	TRBJ2-5	CASSAGGNSQETQYF	TGCGCCAGCAGCGCGGGAGGCAACAGCCAAGAGACCCAGTACTTC
.	TRBV6-7	11	.	TRBJ2-7	CASSTSSEQYF	.
.	TRBV10-2	13	TRBD1	TRBJ1-5	CASGGTGNQPQHF	TGCGCCAGCGGTGGGACAGGAAATCAGCCCCAGCATTTT
few	TRBV6-8	13	.	TRBJ2-3	CAITRGFTDTQYF	TGTGCCATCACACGGGGATTCACAGATACGCAGTATTTT
few	TRBV2	16	.	TRBJ1-5	CASSDQRGGANQPQHF	TGTGCCAGCAGCGACCAAAGGGGGGGGGCCAATCAGCCCCAGCATTTT
.	TRBV28	17	.	TRBJ1-2	CASSFGYAGPSNYGYTF	TGTGCCAGCAGTTTCGGATACGCAGGGCCCTCCAACTATGGCTACACCTTC
few	TRBV19	14	TRBD1	TRBJ1-6	CASNLDRGNSPLHF	TGTGCCAGTAACCTGGACAGGGGTAATTCACCCCTCCACTTT
few	TRBV28	16	TRBD1	TRBJ2-3	CASSLDRGQFTDTQYF	TGTGCCAGCAGCCTCGACAGGGGTCAATTCACAGATACGCAGTATTTT
few	TRBV11-3	16	.	TRBJ2-2	CASSPYRDSNTGELFF	TGTGCCAGCAGCCCCTACAGAGACTCCAACACCGGGGAGCTGTTTTTT
.	TRBV11-3	14	.	TRBJ1-1	CASSHREGNTEAFF	TGTGCCAGCAGCCACCGCGAGGGGAACACTGAAGCTTTCTTT
.	TRBV6-8	14	.	TRBJ1-1	CASRERGPNTEAFF	TGTGCCAGCAGAGAGAGGGGCCCGAACACTGAAGCTTTCTTT
.	TRBV7-8	13	.	TRBJ2-2	CASSLEVSGELFF	TGTGCCAGCAGCTTAGAGGTCAGCGGGGAGCTGTTTTTT
few	TRBV11-3	16	TRBD1	TRBJ1-5	CASSRKGQGANQPQHF	TGTGCCAGCAGCCGAAAGGGACAGGGAGCCAATCAGCCCCAGCATTTT
.	TRBV10-2	16	.	TRBJ2-2	CASSEGGRANTGELFF	TGCGCCAGCAGTGAAGGGGGACGGGCGAACACCGGGGAGCTGTTTTTT
.	TRBV9	16	.	TRBJ2-2	CASSVGTTPNTGELFF	TGTGCCAGCAGCGTAGGTACTACCCCGAACACCGGGGAGCTGTTTTTT
few	TRBV11-3	14	.	TRBJ2-7	CASSLDGDAYEQYF	TGTGCCAGCAGCTTGGACGGGGATGCCTACGAGCAGTACTTC
.	TRBV28	17	TRBD1	TRBJ1-5	CASSPRQGATYNQPQHF	TGTGCCAGCAGTCCCCGACAGGGGGCGACGTACAATCAGCCCCAGCATTTT
.	TRBV14	12	.	TRBJ1-2	CASSRDGYGYTF	TGTGCCAGCAGCCGGGACGGCTATGGCTACACCTTC
.	TRBV19	13	TRBD1	TRBJ1-1	CATRGGTNTEAFF	TGTGCCACCAGGGGGGGGACGAACACTGAAGCTTTCTTT
medium-sized	TRBV6-8	14	.	TRBJ2-3	CASRTGTLPDTQYF	TGTGCCAGCAGAACCGGGACATTACCAGATACGCAGTATTTT
.	TRBV29-1	14	TRBD2	TRBJ2-7	CSVASSGRKYEQYF	TGCAGCGTTGCGTCTAGCGGGAGGAAATACGAGCAGTACTTC
.	TRBV18	16	TRBD1	TRBJ2-1	CASSKTGTGDYNEQFF	TGTGCCAGCTCAAAAACCGGGACAGGGGACTACAATGAGCAGTTCTTC
many	TRBV11-3	16	TRBD2	TRBJ2-4	CASSQGLALAKNIQYF	TGTGCCAGCAGCCAAGGACTAGCGCTAGCCAAAAACATTCAGTACTTC
.	TRBV19	14	TRBD1	TRBJ1-1	CASSIPMGTAEAFF	TGTGCCAGTAGTATCCCCATGGGGACAGCTGAAGCTTTCTTT
.	TRBV10-3	14	.	TRBJ2-2	CAISEKINTGELFF	TGTGCCATCAGTGAGAAGATAAACACCGGGGAGCTGTTTTTT
.	TRBV6-8	13	TRBD2	TRBJ2-2	CASSWGGTGELFF	TGTGCCAGCAGTTGGGGGGGGACCGGGGAGCTGTTTTTT
few	TRBV19	15	.	TRBJ1-6	CASSIRGRNNSPLHF	TGTGCCAGTAGTATAAGGGGACGGAATAATTCACCCCTCCACTTT
.	TRBV12-2	14	.	TRBJ2-1	CATSPLGSYNEQFF	TGTGCCACCTCCCCGCTGGGCTCCTACAATGAGCAGTTCTTC
few	TRBV11-3	17	TRBD2	TRBJ2-2	CASSLPASGRNTGELFF	TGTGCCAGCAGCTTGCCGGCTAGCGGGAGGAACACCGGGGAGCTGTTTTTT
.	TRBV11-3	15	.	TRBJ2-1	CASSSTGISYNEQFF	TGTGCCAGCAGCTCTACAGGGATTTCCTACAATGAGCAGTTCTTC
.	TRBV18	15	.	TRBJ1-6	CASSPSSGGSSPLHF	TGTGCCAGCTCACCATCCTCAGGAGGGAGTTCACCCCTCCACTTT
.	TRBV11-3	14	.	TRBJ1-2	CASSLEGGHYGYTF	TGTGCCAGCAGCTTAGAGGGTGGGCACTATGGCTACACCTTC
few	TRBV11-3	16	.	TRBJ2-1	CASSQAKSLGTNEQFF	TGTGCCAGCAGCCAAGCAAAAAGCTTGGGAACCAATGAGCAGTTCTTC
many	TRBV7-7	15	.	TRBJ2-3	CASSPPRGVLDTQYF	TGTGCCAGCAGCCCGCCGCGAGGTGTCCTTGATACGCAGTATTTT
.	TRBV30	15	TRBD2	TRBJ2-3	CAWSGSGRASDTQYF	TGTGCCTGGAGTGGTAGCGGGAGGGCCTCAGATACGCAGTATTTT
.	TRBV11-3	17	TRBD2	TRBJ2-7	CASSQTSGLAGEYEQYF	TGTGCCAGCAGCCAAACGTCCGGACTAGCGGGAGAATACGAGCAGTACTTC
few	TRBV6-8	13	.	TRBJ2-2	CASMLVVAGELFF	TGTGCCAGCATGTTAGTAGTCGCCGGGGAGCTGTTTTTT
.	TRBV6-8	15	TRBD2	TRBJ2-3	CASSYGLAGTDTQYF	TGTGCCAGCAGTTACGGGCTAGCGGGTACAGATACGCAGTATTTT
.	TRBV25-1	15	.	TRBJ2-5	CASSWSLAPSETQYF	TGTGCCAGCAGCTGGAGTCTTGCCCCCTCGGAGACCCAGTACTTC
.	TRBV19	14	.	TRBJ2-5	CASNQGLGVETQYF	TGTGCCAGTAATCAGGGCCTAGGAGTAGAGACCCAGTACTTC
few	TRBV28	15	.	TRBJ1-2	CASSPPGTDLGGYTF	TGTGCCAGCAGCCCTCCCGGGACGGATCTTGGGGGCTACACCTTC